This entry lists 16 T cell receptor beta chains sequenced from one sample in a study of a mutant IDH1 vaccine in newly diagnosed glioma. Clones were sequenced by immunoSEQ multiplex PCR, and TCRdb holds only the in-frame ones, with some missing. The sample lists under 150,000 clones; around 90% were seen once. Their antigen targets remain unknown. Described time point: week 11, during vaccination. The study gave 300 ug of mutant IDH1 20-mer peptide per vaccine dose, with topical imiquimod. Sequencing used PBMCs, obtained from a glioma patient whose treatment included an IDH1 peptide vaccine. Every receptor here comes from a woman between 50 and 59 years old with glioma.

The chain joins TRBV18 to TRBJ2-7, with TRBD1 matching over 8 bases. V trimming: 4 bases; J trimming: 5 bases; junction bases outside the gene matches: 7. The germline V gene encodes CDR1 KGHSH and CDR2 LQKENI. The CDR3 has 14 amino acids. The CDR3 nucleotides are TGTGCCAGCTCACGACAGGACAGGGCCCACGAGCAGTACTTC. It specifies CASSRQDRAHEQYF.

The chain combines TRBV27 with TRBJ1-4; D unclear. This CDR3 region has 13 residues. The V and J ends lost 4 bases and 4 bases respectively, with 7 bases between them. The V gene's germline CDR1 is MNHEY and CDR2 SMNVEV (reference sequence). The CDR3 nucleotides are TGTGCCAGCAGTTCGGACCGTAATGAAAAACTGTTTTTT. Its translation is CASSSDRNEKLFF.

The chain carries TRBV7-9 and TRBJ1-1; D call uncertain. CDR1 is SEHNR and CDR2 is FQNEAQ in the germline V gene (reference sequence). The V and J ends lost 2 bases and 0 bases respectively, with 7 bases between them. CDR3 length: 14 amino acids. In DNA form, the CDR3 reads TGTGCCAGCAGCTTAACCCAGATGAACACTGAAGCTTTCTTT. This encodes CASSLTQMNTEAFF. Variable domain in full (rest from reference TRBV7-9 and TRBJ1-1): DTGVSQNPRHKITKRGQNVTFRCDPISEHNRLYWYRQTLGQGPEFLTYFQNEAQLEKSRLLSDRFSAERPKGSFSTLEIQRTEQGDSAMYLCASSLTQMNTEAFFGQGTRLTVV.

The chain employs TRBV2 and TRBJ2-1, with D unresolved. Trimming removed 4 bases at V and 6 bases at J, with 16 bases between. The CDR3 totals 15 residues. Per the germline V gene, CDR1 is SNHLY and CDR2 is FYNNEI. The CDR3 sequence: CASSGWALIGNEQFF. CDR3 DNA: TGTGCCAGCAGTGGTTGGGCCTTAATCGGCAATGAGCAGTTCTTC.

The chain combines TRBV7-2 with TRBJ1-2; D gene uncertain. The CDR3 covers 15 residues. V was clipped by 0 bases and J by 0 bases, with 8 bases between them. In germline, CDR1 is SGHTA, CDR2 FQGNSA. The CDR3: CASSLAWAPNYGYTF. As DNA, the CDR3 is TGTGCCAGCAGCTTAGCTTGGGCTCCTAACTATGGCTACACCTTC. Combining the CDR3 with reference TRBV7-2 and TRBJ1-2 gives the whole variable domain GAGVSQSPSNKVTEKGKDVELRCDPISGHTALYWYRQSLGQGLEFLIYFQGNSAPDKSGLPSDRFSAERTGGSVSTLTIQRTQQEDSAVYLCASSLAWAPNYGYTFGSGTRLTVV.

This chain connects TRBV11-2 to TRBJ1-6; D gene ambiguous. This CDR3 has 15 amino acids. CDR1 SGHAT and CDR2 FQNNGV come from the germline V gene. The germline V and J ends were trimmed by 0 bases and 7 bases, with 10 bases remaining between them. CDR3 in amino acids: CASSLDRRPNSPLHF. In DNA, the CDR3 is TGTGCCAGCAGCTTAGATCGAAGGCCGAATTCACCCCTCCACTTT. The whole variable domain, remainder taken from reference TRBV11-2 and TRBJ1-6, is EAGVAQSPRYKIIEKRQSVAFWCNPISGHATLYWYQQILGQGPKLLIQFQNNGVVDDSQLPKDRFSAERLKGVDSTLKIQPAKLEDSAVYLCASSLDRRPNSPLHFGNGTRLTVT.

CDR3 nucleotides: TGTGCCAGCAGCTTGTCACTCATGCCTGGACAGGGATGGGAGCAGTTCTTC. Translated, it gives CASSLSLMPGQGWEQFF. This rearrangement joins TRBV5-4 to TRBJ2-1, with 8 bases lining up with TRBD1. In germline, CDR1 is SGHNT, CDR2 YYREEE (reference sequence). Trimming removed 1 base from V and 10 bases from J; junction bases left unmatched: 16. The CDR3 covers 17 residues.

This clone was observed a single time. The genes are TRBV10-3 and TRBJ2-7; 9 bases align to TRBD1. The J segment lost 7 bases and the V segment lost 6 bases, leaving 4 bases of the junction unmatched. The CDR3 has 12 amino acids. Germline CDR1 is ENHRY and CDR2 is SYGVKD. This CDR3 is CAIRQGAREQYF. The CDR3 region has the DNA TGTGCCATCAGACAGGGGGCGAGGGAGCAGTACTTC.

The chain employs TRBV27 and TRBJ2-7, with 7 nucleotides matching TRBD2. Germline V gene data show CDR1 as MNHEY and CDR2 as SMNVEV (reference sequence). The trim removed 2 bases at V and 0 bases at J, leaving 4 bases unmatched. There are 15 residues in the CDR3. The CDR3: CASSLTAGLSYEQYF. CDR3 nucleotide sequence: TGTGCCAGCAGTTTAACAGCGGGGCTCTCCTACGAGCAGTACTTC.

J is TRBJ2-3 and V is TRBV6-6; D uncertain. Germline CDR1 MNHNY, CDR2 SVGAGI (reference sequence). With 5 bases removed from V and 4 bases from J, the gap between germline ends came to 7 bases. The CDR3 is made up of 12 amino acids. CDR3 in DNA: TGTGCCAGCAGTACGGGCTCAGATACGCAGTATTTT. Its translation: CASSTGSDTQYF.

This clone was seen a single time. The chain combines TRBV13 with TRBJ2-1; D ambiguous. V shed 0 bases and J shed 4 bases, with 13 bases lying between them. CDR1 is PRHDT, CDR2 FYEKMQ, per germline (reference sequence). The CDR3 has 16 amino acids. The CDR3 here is CASSLGVSTKYNEQFF. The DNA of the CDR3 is TGTGCCAGCAGCTTAGGGGTTTCGACGAAATACAATGAGCAGTTCTTC.

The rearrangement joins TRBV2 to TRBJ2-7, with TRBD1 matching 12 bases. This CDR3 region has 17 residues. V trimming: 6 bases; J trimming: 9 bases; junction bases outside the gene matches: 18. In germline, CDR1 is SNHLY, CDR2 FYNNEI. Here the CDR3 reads CASSPPGGTGGGGAQYF. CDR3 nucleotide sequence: TGTGCCAGCAGCCCTCCGGGCGGGACAGGGGGCGGAGGGGCGCAGTACTTC. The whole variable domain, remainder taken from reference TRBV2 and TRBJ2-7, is EPEVTQTPSHQVTQMGQEVILRCVPISNHLYFYWYRQILGQKVEFLVSFYNNEISEKSEIFDDQFSVERPDGSNFTLKIRSTKLEDSAMYFCASSPPGGTGGGGAQYFGPGTRLTVT.

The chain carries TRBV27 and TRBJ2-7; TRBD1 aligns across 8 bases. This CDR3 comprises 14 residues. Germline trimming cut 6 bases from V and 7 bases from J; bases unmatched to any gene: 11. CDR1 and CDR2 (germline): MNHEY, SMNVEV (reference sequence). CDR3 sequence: CASSPGQERREQYF. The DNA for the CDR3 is TGTGCCAGCAGCCCGGGACAGGAAAGAAGGGAGCAGTACTTC.

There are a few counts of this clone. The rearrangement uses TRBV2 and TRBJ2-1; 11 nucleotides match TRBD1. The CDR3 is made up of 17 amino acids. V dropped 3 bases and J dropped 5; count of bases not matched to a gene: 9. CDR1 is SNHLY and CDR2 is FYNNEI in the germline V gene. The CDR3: CASSDGAGTGGHNEQFF. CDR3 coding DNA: TGTGCCAGCAGTGATGGAGCCGGGACAGGGGGGCACAATGAGCAGTTCTTC.

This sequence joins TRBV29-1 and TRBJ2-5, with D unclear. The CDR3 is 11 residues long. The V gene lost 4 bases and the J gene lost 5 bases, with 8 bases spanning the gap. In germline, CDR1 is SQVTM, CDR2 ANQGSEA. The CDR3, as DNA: TGCAGCGTTGGAGTGTCGGAGACCCAGTACTTC. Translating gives CSVGVSETQYF.

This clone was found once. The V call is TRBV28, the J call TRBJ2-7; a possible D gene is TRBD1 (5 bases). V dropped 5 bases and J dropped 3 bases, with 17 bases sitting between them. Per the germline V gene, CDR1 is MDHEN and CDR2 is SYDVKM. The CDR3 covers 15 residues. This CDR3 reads CASSLDRIIIYEQYF. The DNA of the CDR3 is TGTGCCAGCAGTCTCGACAGAATAATCATCTACGAGCAGTACTTC.